This entry lists 17 T cell receptor beta chains sequenced from one sample in a study of blood T cell repertoires in COVID-19 (dated by TCRdb to 2020 to 2022). Libraries were prepared through the immunoSEQ multiplex PCR assay. Entries here come from immuneACCESS through TCRdb and include only in-frame sequences with V and J called. Some clones fail to appear in such tables; in the studies checked, an unresolved V gene covers under half of the shortfall, and the cause of the remainder is unknown. This sample gives roughly 43,000 clones in total; approximately 90% of them show up just once. The ten largest clones add up to about 4.8% of the sample. Sequencing was performed on peripheral blood. These TCRs come from a human donor in a cohort sampled during active COVID-19.

This sequence joins TRBV3-1 (or the pseudogene TRBV3-2) and TRBJ1-6; 7 bases align to TRBD1. V lost 1 base and J lost 9; bases outside the gene matches: 6. The germline CDR1 and CDR2 sequences are LGHDT and YNNKEL (reference sequence). The CDR3 spans 15 residues. In DNA form, the CDR3 reads TGTGCCAGCAGCCAAGGTCAGGGGGTGACTTCACCCCTCCACTTT. Protein sequence: CASSQGQGVTSPLHF.

This clone turned up a few times. The chain carries TRBV5-1 and TRBJ2-7; D is perhaps TRBD2 (5 bases). Between the trimmed V and J ends, which lost 5 bases and 6 bases, there was a span of 9 bases. The CDR3 runs to 11 residues. Germline CDR1 reads SGHRS; CDR2 reads YFSETQ. The CDR3 region has the DNA TGCGCCAGCAGGGAAGGGAGCGAGCAGTACTTC. Translating gives CASREGSEQYF.

In its sample, this clone was seen once. This chain uses TRBV10-1 with TRBJ2-5; a possible D gene is TRBD2 (5 bases). The CDR3 consists of 14 residues. The V end was cut by 2 bases, the J end by 3 bases, with 10 bases between. In germline, CDR1 is WNHNN, CDR2 SYGVQD (reference sequence). The CDR3 DNA reads as TGCGCCAGCAGTGAGAGTGGAGCGGAAGAGACCCAGTACTTC. Its translation is CASSESGAEETQYF.

The rearrangement joins TRBV4-1 to TRBJ1-1; 7 bases align to TRBD1. J was trimmed by 0 bases and V by 0 bases; bases with no gene match: 10. There are 18 residues in the CDR3. Germline CDR1 reads MGHRA; CDR2 reads YSYEKL. This CDR3 is CASSQDFLRGLMNTEAFF. The CDR3 DNA reads TGCGCCAGCAGCCAAGATTTCTTAAGGGGGCTGATGAACACTGAAGCTTTCTTT.

The J gene is TRBJ2-2, the V gene TRBV12-3 or TRBV12-4; D is unresolved. The germline V and J ends were trimmed by 5 bases and 6 bases, with 7 bases remaining between them. CDR3 length equals 12 residues. CDR3 protein: CASSPTSGELFF. In DNA form, the CDR3 reads TGTGCCAGCAGTCCGACATCCGGGGAGCTGTTTTTT.

The chain recombines TRBV3-1 (or the pseudogene TRBV3-2) with TRBJ1-1, with 7 positions matching TRBD1. The J segment lost 4 bases and the V segment lost 7 bases, leaving 9 bases of the junction unmatched. In germline, CDR1 is LGHDT, CDR2 YNNKEL (reference sequence). This CDR3 has 14 amino acids. CDR3 protein: CASTTKPGGTEAFF. The DNA of the CDR3 is TGTGCCAGCACCACAAAACCAGGGGGCACTGAAGCTTTCTTT.

The V and J genes are TRBV3-1 (or the pseudogene TRBV3-2) and TRBJ1-2, with D unresolved. This CDR3 contains 14 residues. V shed 3 bases and J shed 8 bases, with 16 bases lying between them. Germline-derived CDR1 and CDR2 are LGHDT and YNNKEL (reference sequence). In nucleotides, the CDR3 is TGTGCCAGCAGCCATTATCAGGTAGGAGGAGGCTACACCTTC. Translated, it gives CASSHYQVGGGYTF.

The chain carries TRBV4-1 and TRBJ2-5; D is perhaps TRBD2 (6 bases). V lost 1 base and J 5 bases, leaving 8 bases between the germline ends. Germline V gives CDR1 MGHRA, CDR2 YSYEKL. This CDR3 is 13 amino acids long. CDR3 coding DNA: TGCGCCAGCAGCCAAGTTGCGGGGGAGACCCAGTACTTC. Protein: CASSQVAGETQYF.

This rearrangement joins TRBV24-1 to TRBJ1-1; 7 nucleotides align to TRBD1. This CDR3 spans 15 amino acids. Germline values: CDR1 KGHDR, CDR2 SFDVKD. With V trimmed by 4 bases and J by 7 bases, 11 bases remained unmatched. This CDR3 reads CATSDSHRGQFEAFF. The CDR3 region has the DNA TGTGCCACCAGTGACTCCCATCGGGGACAGTTTGAAGCTTTCTTT.

The CDR3 is CASSQAGLEQYF. The CDR3 DNA sequence: TGCGCCAGCAGCCAAGCAGGGCTCGAGCAGTACTTC. This chain links TRBV4-1 with TRBJ2-7; the D gene is possibly TRBD1 (5 bases). V lost 1 base and J 6 bases, leaving 7 bases between the germline ends. Germline CDR1 and CDR2: MGHRA and YSYEKL. The CDR3 covers 12 residues.

This chain connects TRBV2 to TRBJ2-2, with TRBD2 matching 9 bases. The CDR3 contains 16 residues. Losses at the gene ends were 6 bases for V and 1 base for J; bases not matched to a gene: 6. Germline CDR1 and CDR2: SNHLY and FYNNEI. In DNA form, the CDR3 reads TGTGCCAGCAGAGCCGCTAGCGGGGTGAACACCGGGGAGCTGTTTTTT. This gives the protein CASRAASGVNTGELFF.

The CDR3 reads CASEGRTGGDSPLHF. The CDR3 DNA is TGTGCCAGCGAGGGGAGGACGGGGGGGGATTCACCCCTCCACTTT. The chain couples TRBV6-5 to TRBJ1-6, with a weak D call TRBD1 (5 bases). CDR3 length: 15 residues. The V gene lost 8 bases and the J gene lost 8 bases, with 19 bases spanning the gap. CDR1 is MNHEY, CDR2 SVGAGI, per germline.

The gene calls are TRBV6-5 and TRBJ2-1; 9 nucleotides align to TRBD1. With 5 bases clipped from V and 6 bases from J, the junction kept 8 bases outside the gene matches. The CDR3 runs to 15 residues. Germline CDR1 MNHEY, CDR2 SVGAGI. The DNA of the CDR3 is TGTGCCAGCAGTCAACCCGACAGGGGGGCCAATGAGCAGTTCTTC. It translates to CASSQPDRGANEQFF.

The chain uses TRBV11-3 and TRBJ2-1; TRBD2 matches at 9 bases. The CDR3 loop spans 17 amino acids. V trimming: 5 bases; J trimming: 1 base; junction bases outside the gene matches: 9. Germline values: CDR1 SGHNT, CDR2 YENEEA. The chain's CDR3 is CASSTTSGKGSYNEQFF. CDR3 sequence (DNA): TGTGCCAGCAGCACGACTAGCGGAAAAGGTTCCTACAATGAGCAGTTCTTC.

This chain joins TRBV7-9 and TRBJ2-1, with TRBD1 matching over 10 bases. This CDR3 has 16 residues. The J segment lost 2 bases and the V segment lost 2 bases, leaving 3 bases of the junction unmatched. Germline CDR1 and CDR2: SEHNR and FQNEAQ (reference sequence). CDR3 in DNA: TGTGCCAGCAGCTTATGGGGACAGGGGACCTACAATGAGCAGTTCTTC. Translating it yields CASSLWGQGTYNEQFF.

The chain is built from TRBV15 and TRBJ1-1, with a tentative D call TRBD1 (5 bases). Trimming shortened V by 0 bases and J by 11 bases, and 13 bases separated the two germline ends. The CDR3 loop spans 13 amino acids. Germline CDR1 and CDR2: LNHNV and YYDKDF (reference sequence). CDR3 region: CATSRDPGGSAFF. DNA of the CDR3: TGTGCCACCAGCAGAGATCCCGGGGGGAGTGCTTTCTTT. The variable domain in full, completed from reference TRBV15 and TRBJ1-1, reads DAMVIQNPRYQVTQFGKPVTLSCSQTLNHNVMYWYQQKSSQAPKLLFHYYDKDFNNEADTPDNFQSRRPNTSFCFLDIRSPGLGDTAMYLCATSRDPGGSAFFGQGTRLTVV.

The rearrangement links TRBV5-1 to TRBJ2-3; 7 positions match TRBD2. Germline assignment: CDR1 SGHRS and CDR2 YFSETQ. The junction had 9 bases not matched to a gene; V was cut back by 0 bases and J by 5 bases. The CDR3 extends over 16 amino acids. CDR3 in amino acids: CASSLGAGRIGDTQYF. For the CDR3, the DNA is TGCGCCAGCAGCTTGGGAGCGGGGCGAATTGGAGATACGCAGTATTTT.